The following is a T cell receptor delta chain sequence with its context. Its antigen remains unidentified. Sequences come from RNA converted to cDNA by reverse transcription. Multiplex PCR used pooled V-gene forward primers and a constant-region reverse primer to amplify CDR3s. TCRdb fed the multiplex PCR reads into CATT to redo clone calling. This sample carries 70,000 or so delta-chain clones, around 30% of them seen once, and the ten largest clones take around 0.3%. J was trimmed by 0 bases and V by 1 base; bases with no gene match: 28. The V gene's germline CDR1 is TSWWSYY and CDR2 QGS. This CDR3 region has 24 residues. The sorted cells were CD3+ Vdelta1+ Vdelta2- thymocytes from alphabeta-depleted thymus. The sample originates from a study of Vδ1+ human thymocytes. Study-wide results and caveats: Highly polyclonal TRG and TRD repertoires with Gaussian CDR3 length distributions appeared in thymus.

The chain has TRDV1 and TRDJ1, with 8 nucleotides matching TRDD3. Sequenced input: Vdelta1+ gamma-delta thymocytes from the thymus. Subset in this sample: FACS-sorted CD3+ TCRalphabeta- TCRVdelta1+ TCRVdelta2- thymocytes. This clonotype originated in a boy in the first two years of life who had congenital heart surgery. This chain's CDR3 is CALGEPGSAFPLYWGESYTDKLIF. CDR3 nucleotide sequence: TGTGCTCTTGGGGAACCGGGGAGTGCCTTCCCGCTGTACTGGGGGGAGAGTTACACCGATAAACTCATCTTT.